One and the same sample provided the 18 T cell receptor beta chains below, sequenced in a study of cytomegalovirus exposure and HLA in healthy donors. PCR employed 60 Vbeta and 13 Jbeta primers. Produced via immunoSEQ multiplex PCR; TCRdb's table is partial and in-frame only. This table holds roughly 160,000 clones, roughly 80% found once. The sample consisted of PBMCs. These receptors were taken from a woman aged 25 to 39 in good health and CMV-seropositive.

Here the CDR3 reads CASSDPATGGAKNIQYF. CDR3 nucleotide sequence: TGTGCCAGCAGCGACCCGGCGACAGGGGGGGCCAAAAACATTCAGTACTTC. The chain has TRBV9 and TRBJ2-4, with 9 positions matching TRBD1. V dropped 3 bases and J dropped 1; count of bases not matched to a gene: 8. Germline-derived CDR1 and CDR2 are SGDLS and YYNGEE. The length of the CDR3 is 17 residues.

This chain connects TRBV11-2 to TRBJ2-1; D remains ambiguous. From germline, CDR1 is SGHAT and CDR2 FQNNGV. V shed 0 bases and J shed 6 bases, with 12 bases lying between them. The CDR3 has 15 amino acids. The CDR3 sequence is CASSLDLISLNEQFF. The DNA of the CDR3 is TGTGCCAGCAGCTTAGATCTCATTAGCCTCAATGAGCAGTTCTTC.

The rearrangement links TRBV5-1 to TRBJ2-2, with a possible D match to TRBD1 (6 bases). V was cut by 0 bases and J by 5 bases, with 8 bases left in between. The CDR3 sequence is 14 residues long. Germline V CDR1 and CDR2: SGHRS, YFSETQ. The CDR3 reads CASSLVQGTGELFF. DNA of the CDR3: TGCGCCAGCAGCTTGGTTCAGGGGACCGGGGAGCTGTTTTTT.

CDR3 in DNA: TGTGCCAGCTCACCACTTCAGGGTACGCGATCCTACGAGCAGTACTTC. This sequence encodes CASSPLQGTRSYEQYF. The V call is TRBV18, the J call TRBJ2-7, with D maybe TRBD1 (5 bases). The CDR3 loop spans 16 amino acids. Looked up from germline, CDR1 is KGHSH and CDR2 is LQKENI. V was shortened by 1 base and J by 1 base, with 14 bases between the two germline ends.

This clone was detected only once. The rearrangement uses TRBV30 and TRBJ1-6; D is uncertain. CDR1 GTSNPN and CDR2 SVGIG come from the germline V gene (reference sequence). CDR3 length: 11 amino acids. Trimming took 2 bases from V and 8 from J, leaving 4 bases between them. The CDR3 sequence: CAWSYYSPLHF. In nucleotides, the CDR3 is TGTGCCTGGAGTTACTATTCACCCCTCCACTTT.

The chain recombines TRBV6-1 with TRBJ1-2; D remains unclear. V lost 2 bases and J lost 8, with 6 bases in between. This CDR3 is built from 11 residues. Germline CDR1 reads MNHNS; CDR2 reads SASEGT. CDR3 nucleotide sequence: TGTGCCAGCAGTGAAACGAGCGGCTACACCTTC. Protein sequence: CASSETSGYTF.

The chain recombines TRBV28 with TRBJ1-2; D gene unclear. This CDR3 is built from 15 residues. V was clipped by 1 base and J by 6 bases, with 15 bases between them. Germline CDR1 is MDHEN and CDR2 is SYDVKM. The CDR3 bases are TGTGCCAGCAGTTTATCTTCTCCCCCCGGTCATGGCTACACCTTC. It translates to CASSLSSPPGHGYTF.

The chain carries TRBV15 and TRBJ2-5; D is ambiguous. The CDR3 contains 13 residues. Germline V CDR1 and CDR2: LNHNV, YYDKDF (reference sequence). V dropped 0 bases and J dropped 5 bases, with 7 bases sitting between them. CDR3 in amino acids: CATSRDRSETQYF. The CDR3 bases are TGTGCCACCAGCAGAGATCGGAGCGAGACCCAGTACTTC.

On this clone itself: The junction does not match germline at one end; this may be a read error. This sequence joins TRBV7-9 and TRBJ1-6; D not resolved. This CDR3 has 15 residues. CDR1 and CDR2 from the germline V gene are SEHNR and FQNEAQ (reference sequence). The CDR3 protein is CSSSLHGEGRSPLHF. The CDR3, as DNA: TGTTCCAGCAGTCTCCATGGGGAGGGTCGCTCACCCCTCCACTTT.

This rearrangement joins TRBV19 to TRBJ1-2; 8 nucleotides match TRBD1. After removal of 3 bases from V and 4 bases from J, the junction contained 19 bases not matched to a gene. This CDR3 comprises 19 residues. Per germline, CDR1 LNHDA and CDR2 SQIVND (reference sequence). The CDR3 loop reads CASSISDREPTQLRYGYTF. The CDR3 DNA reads TGTGCCAGTAGTATTTCGGACAGGGAACCTACTCAATTGCGCTATGGCTACACCTTC.

CDR3 coding DNA: TGTGCCAGCAGCTTCTTCGAGGGGGACCTTGGCTACACCTTC. Amino acids: CASSFFEGDLGYTF. This chain connects TRBV11-2 to TRBJ1-2, with D possibly matching TRBD1 (6 bases). The germline V gene has CDR1 SGHAT and CDR2 FQNNGV. The CDR3 consists of 14 residues. The V end was cut by 3 bases, the J end by 7 bases, with 15 bases between.

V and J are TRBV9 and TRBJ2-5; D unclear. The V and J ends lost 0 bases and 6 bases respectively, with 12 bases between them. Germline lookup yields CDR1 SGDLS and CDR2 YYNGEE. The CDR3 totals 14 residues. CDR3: CASSVASADKTQYF. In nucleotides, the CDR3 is TGTGCCAGCAGCGTAGCCAGTGCCGACAAGACCCAGTACTTC.

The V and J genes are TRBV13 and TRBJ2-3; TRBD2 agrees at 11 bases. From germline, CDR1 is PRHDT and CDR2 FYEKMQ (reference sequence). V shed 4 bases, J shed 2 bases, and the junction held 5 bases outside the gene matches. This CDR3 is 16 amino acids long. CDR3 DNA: TGTGCCAGCAGCTCCCGACTAGCGGGGTACACAGATACGCAGTATTTT. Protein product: CASSSRLAGYTDTQYF. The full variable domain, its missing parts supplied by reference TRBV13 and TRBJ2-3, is AAGVIQSPRHLIKEKRETATLKCYPIPRHDTVYWYQQGPGQDPQFLISFYEKMQSDKGSIPDRFSAQQFSDYHSELNMSSLELGDSALYFCASSSRLAGYTDTQYFGPGTRLTVL.

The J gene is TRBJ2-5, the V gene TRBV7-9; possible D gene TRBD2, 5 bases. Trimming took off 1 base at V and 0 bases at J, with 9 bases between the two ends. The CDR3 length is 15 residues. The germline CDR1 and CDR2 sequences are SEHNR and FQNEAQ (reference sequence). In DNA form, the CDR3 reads TGTGCCAGCAGCTTAGGCCGGGAAAACCAAGAGACCCAGTACTTC. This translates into CASSLGRENQETQYF.

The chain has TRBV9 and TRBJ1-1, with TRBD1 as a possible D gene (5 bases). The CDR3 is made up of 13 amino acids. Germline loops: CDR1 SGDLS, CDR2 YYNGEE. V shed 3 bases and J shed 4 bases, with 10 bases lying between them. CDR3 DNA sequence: TGTGCCAGCAGCGCGACCGGGGGCACTGAAGCTTTCTTT. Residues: CASSATGGTEAFF. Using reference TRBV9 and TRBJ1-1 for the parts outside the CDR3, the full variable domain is DSGVTQTPKHLITATGQRVTLRCSPRSGDLSVYWYQQSLDQGLQFLIQYYNGEERAKGNILERFSAQQFPDLHSELNLSSLELGDSALYFCASSATGGTEAFFGQGTRLTVV.

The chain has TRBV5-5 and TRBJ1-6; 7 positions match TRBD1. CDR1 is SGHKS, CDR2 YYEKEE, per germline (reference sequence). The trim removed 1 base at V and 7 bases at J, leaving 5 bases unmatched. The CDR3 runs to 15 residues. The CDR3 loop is CASSLTRDRNSPLHF. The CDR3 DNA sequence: TGTGCCAGCAGCTTGACTCGGGACAGAAATTCACCCCTCCACTTT.

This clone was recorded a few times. The CDR3 here is CASSEWGADTEAFF. In nucleotides, the CDR3 is TGTGCCAGCAGTGAATGGGGAGCGGACACTGAAGCTTTCTTT. V gene TRBV6-1 combines with J gene TRBJ1-1, with D unresolved. The germline CDR1 and CDR2 sequences are MNHNS and SASEGT. V lost 2 bases and J lost 3, with 10 bases in between. The CDR3 sequence is 14 residues long.

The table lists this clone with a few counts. The DNA for the CDR3 is TGTGCCAGCGGGGAGGGGTCCTACAATGAGCAGTTCTTC. Its translation: CASGEGSYNEQFF. This rearrangement joins TRBV7-2 to TRBJ2-1, with 7 bases lining up with TRBD2. The V gene's germline CDR1 is SGHTA and CDR2 FQGNSA. The CDR3 consists of 13 residues. V shed 8 bases, J shed 1 base, and the junction held 2 bases outside the gene matches.